The present entry profiles one T cell receptor beta chain with its context. Authors of the study amplified TCR beta CDR3 regions from RNA transcripts. Initially, a first-round RT-PCR of the TCR CDR3 employed the HTBI primer set. In TCRdb, the multiplex PCR reads were re-called with MiXCR into one record per CDR3 protein. The data show 650,000 to 850,000 distinct CDR3 sequences, with roughly a sixth seen just once and 16% held by the top ten. This record belongs to a study of T cells in Graves' hyperthyroidism and ophthalmopathy. Diagnostic decisions used clinical symptoms, serum thyroxine and TRAb, thyroid ultrasound and orbital computed tomography. Out of roughly 9.1 ml of fresh peripheral blood came the PBMCs. Deletions cut 6 bases from V and 2 bases from J, with 13 bases between. Germline loops: CDR1 PRHDT, CDR2 FYEKMQ (reference sequence). The CDR3 totals 14 residues.

The sample comprised blood. This receptor was identified in a woman between 45 and 65 years old with Graves' hyperthyroidism that later progressed to Graves' ophthalmopathy. The rearrangement uses TRBV13 and TRBJ1-2; D is undetermined. The CDR3 protein is CASRVRGQNYGYTF. The DNA for the CDR3 is TGTGCCAGCAGGGTCCGTGGTCAGAACTATGGCTACACCTTC. The full variable domain, in which reference TRBV13 and TRBJ1-2 provide the parts outside the CDR3, is AAGVIQSPRHLIKEKRETATLKCYPIPRHDTVYWYQQGPGQDPQFLISFYEKMQSDKGSIPDRFSAQQFSDYHSELNMSSLELGDSALYFCASRVRGQNYGYTFGSGTRLTVV.